The subject of this entry is one TCR beta chain. Antigen: not known. The sample holds other DNA sequences that translate to the same CDR3. This CDR3 has 14 residues. The V gene's germline CDR1 is SQVTM and CDR2 ANQGSEA. The trim removed 3 bases at V and 0 bases at J, leaving 2 bases unmatched. This entry is derived from a study of CD8+ T cells in alopecia areata. General observations from the study: Scalp samples also contribute reads from the resident alphabeta T cells found in normal skin.

Sequencing templates came from extracted RNA that was reverse transcribed into cDNA. Clones were sequenced by immunoSEQ multiplex PCR, and TCRdb holds only the in-frame ones, with some missing. Among more than 95,000 clones listed, approximately 47% were seen once. This clonotype originated in a human donor with alopecia areata. The rearrangement joins TRBV29-1 to TRBJ2-1; 7 bases map to TRBD2. Sequencing input: NKG2D-low CD8+ T cells sorted from blood. The CDR3 loop is CSVDRGSSYNEQFF. CDR3 coding DNA: TGCAGCGTTGACCGCGGGAGCTCCTACAATGAGCAGTTCTTC.